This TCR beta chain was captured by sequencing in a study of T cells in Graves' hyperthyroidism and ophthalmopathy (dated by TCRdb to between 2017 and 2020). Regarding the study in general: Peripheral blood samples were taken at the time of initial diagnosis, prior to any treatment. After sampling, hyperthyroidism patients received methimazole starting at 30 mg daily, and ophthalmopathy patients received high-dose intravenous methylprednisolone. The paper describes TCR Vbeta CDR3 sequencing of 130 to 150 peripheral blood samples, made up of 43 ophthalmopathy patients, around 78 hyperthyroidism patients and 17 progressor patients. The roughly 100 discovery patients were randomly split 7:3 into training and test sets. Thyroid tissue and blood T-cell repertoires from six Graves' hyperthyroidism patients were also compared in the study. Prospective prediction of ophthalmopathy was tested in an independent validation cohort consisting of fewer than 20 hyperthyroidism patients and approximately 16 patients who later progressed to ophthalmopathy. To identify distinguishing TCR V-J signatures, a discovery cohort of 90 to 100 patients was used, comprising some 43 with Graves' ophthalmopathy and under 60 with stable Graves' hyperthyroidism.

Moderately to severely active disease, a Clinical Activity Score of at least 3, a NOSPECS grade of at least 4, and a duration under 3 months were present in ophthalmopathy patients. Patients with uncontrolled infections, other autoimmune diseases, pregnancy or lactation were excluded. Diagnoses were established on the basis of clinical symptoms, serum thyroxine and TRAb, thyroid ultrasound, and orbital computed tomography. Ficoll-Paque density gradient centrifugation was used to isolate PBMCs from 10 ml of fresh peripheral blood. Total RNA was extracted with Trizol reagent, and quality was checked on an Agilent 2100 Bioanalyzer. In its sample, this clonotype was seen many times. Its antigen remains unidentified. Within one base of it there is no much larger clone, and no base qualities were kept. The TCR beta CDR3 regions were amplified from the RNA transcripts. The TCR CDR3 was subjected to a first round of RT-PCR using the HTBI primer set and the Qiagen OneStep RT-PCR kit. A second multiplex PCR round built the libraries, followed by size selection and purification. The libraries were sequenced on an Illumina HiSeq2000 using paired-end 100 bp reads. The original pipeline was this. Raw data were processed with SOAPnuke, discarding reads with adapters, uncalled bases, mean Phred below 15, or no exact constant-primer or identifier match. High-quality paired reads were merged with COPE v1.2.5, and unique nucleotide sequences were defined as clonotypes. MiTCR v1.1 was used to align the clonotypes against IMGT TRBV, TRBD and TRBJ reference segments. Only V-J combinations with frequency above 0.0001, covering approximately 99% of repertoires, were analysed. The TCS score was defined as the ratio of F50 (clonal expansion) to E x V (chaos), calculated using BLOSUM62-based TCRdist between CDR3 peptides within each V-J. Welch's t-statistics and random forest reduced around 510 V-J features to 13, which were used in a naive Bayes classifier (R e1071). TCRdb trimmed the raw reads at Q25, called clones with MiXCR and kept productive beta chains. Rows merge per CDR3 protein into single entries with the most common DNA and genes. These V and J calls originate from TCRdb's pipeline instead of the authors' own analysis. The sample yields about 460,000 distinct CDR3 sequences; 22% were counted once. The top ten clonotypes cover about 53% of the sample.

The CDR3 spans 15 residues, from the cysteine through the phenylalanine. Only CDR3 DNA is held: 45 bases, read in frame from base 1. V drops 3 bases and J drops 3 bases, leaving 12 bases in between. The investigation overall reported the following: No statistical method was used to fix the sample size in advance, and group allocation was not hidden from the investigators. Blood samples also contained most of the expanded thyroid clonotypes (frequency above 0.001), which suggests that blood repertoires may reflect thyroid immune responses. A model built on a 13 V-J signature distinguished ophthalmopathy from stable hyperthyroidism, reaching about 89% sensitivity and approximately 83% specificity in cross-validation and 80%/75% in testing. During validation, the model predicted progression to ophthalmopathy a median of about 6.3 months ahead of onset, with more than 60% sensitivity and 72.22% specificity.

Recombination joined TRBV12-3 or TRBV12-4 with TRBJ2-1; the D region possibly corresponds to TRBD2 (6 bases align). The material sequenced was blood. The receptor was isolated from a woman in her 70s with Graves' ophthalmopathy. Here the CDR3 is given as CASSFGGVLYNEQFF. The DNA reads TGTGCCAGCAGTTTTGGAGGGGTGCTCTACAATGAGCAGTTCTTC.